What follows are 27 T cell receptor beta chains derived from one specimen sequenced in a study of OX40 agonist ivuxolimab in advanced cancers. Measured with immunoSEQ multiplex PCR; TCRdb has only the in-frame clones, and not every one. This sample has more than 50,000 clones; approximately 78% occur once, and the top ten carry nearly 0.7%. The specimen was CD4+ or CD8+ T cells sorted from blood, collected in a trial of the OX40 agonist ivuxolimab. The receptors derive from an adult with an advanced solid tumor such as melanoma, head and neck, liver or kidney cancer.

The chain is built from TRBV7-2 and TRBJ2-5; 12 bases are shared with TRBD2. CDR1 SGHTA and CDR2 FQGNSA come from the germline V gene. The V gene end was trimmed by 3 bases and the J gene end by 2 bases; junction bases not matched to a gene: 4. The CDR3 is made up of 16 amino acids. CDR3 sequence (DNA): TGTGCCAGCAGCTTGGCACTAGCGGGGGGACAAGAGACCCAGTACTTC. Translating it yields CASSLALAGGQETQYF.

The chain links TRBV7-2 to TRBJ2-7; D possibly matches TRBD1 or TRBD2 (5 bases each). This CDR3 is 13 amino acids long. The V gene's germline CDR1 is SGHTA and CDR2 FQGNSA. V was cut by 5 bases and J by 2 bases, with 10 bases left in between. DNA for the CDR3: TGTGCCAGCAGCCCCCTGGGACCCTACGAGCAGTACTTC. It encodes CASSPLGPYEQYF.

This clone was counted only a few times. The chain joins TRBV11-3 to TRBJ1-1; D uncertain. V gave up 0 bases and J gave up 3 bases, with 5 bases separating them. The CDR3 loop spans 13 amino acids. Germline lookup yields CDR1 SGHNT and CDR2 YENEEA. The CDR3 loop reads CASSLDTDTEAFF. As DNA, the CDR3 is TGTGCCAGCAGCTTAGACACGGACACTGAAGCTTTCTTT.

The rearrangement joins TRBV7-9 to TRBJ2-5; D call uncertain. This CDR3 region has 11 residues. V lost 7 bases and J 5 bases, leaving 8 bases between the germline ends. Germline values: CDR1 SEHNR, CDR2 FQNEAQ (reference sequence). The CDR3 is CASTQVETQYF. The CDR3 DNA follows: TGTGCCAGCACGCAGGTCGAGACCCAGTACTTC.

The J gene is TRBJ2-3, the V gene TRBV2, with a weak D call TRBD2 (7 bases). The V end was cut by 2 bases, the J end by 4 bases, with 10 bases between. The CDR3 is 14 residues long. In germline, CDR1 is SNHLY, CDR2 FYNNEI. The CDR3 sequence: CASSEIGGADTQYF. The CDR3 bases are TGTGCCAGCAGTGAAATAGGGGGGGCAGATACGCAGTATTTT.

The V call is TRBV5-6, the J call TRBJ2-3, with no clear D. V was cut by 4 bases and J by 1 base, with 10 bases left in between. CDR3 length equals 14 residues. Germline V gene data show CDR1 as SGHDT and CDR2 as YYEEEE. The CDR3 spells CASSPYPGTDTQYF. The CDR3 DNA follows: TGTGCCAGCAGCCCATACCCCGGCACAGATACGCAGTATTTT.

The genes are TRBV5-4 and TRBJ1-6, with a possible D match to TRBD1 (6 bases). The CDR3 extends over 16 amino acids. The V end lost 4 bases, the J end lost 7 bases, and 18 bases lay between the germline ends. Germline V gene sequence: CDR1 SGHNT, CDR2 YYREEE (reference sequence). As DNA, the CDR3 is TGTGCCAGCAGCCTCGGACAGTCTGCCTCGAATTCACCCCTCCACTTT. It encodes CASSLGQSASNSPLHF. Full variable domain (missing parts from reference TRBV5-4 and TRBJ1-6): ETGVTQSPTHLIKTRGQQVTLRCSSQSGHNTVSWYQQALGQGPQFIFQYYREEENGRGNFPPRFSGLQFPNYSSELNVNALELDDSALYLCASSLGQSASNSPLHFGNGTRLTVT.

V is TRBV4-2 and J is TRBJ2-1; 8 nucleotides match TRBD2. With 4 bases clipped from V and 5 bases from J, the junction kept 4 bases outside the gene matches. The germline V gene has CDR1 LGHNA and CDR2 YNFKEQ. The CDR3 covers 14 residues. CDR3 residues: CASSRAGVDNEQFF. The DNA of the CDR3 is TGTGCCAGCAGCCGAGCGGGGGTGGACAATGAGCAGTTCTTC.

The chain joins TRBV11-3 to TRBJ1-1; maybe TRBD1 (6 bases). Trimming left V 5 bases short and J 2 bases short, with 12 bases between. Germline V CDR1 and CDR2: SGHNT, YENEEA. This CDR3 has 14 amino acids. The CDR3 region is CASSEGDINTEAFF. The DNA of the CDR3 is TGTGCCAGCAGCGAGGGGGACATCAACACTGAAGCTTTCTTT.

This chain uses TRBV2 with TRBJ1-1, with 9 bases matching TRBD1. V was clipped by 4 bases and J by 1 base; unmatched bases: 1. In germline, CDR1 is SNHLY, CDR2 FYNNEI. CDR3 size: 14 residues. CDR3 nucleotides: TGTGCCAGCAGTGGACAGGGGGGGAACACTGAAGCTTTCTTT. Its translation: CASSGQGGNTEAFF.

V and J are TRBV28 and TRBJ1-1, with 7 bases fitting TRBD1. This CDR3 contains 13 residues. The germline V gene encodes CDR1 MDHEN and CDR2 SYDVKM. Trimming took 6 bases from V and 7 from J; bases not matched to a gene: 8. CDR3 amino acids: CASRALTGVEAFF. DNA of the CDR3: TGTGCCAGCAGGGCCCTCACAGGGGTTGAAGCTTTCTTT.

V gene TRBV4-1 combines with J gene TRBJ2-1; the D is unclear. Germline loops: CDR1 MGHRA, CDR2 YSYEKL. V lost 2 bases and J 5 bases, leaving 10 bases between the germline ends. The length of the CDR3 is 14 residues. The chain's CDR3 is CASSQHGVNNEQFF. DNA for the CDR3: TGCGCCAGCAGCCAACACGGCGTGAACAATGAGCAGTTCTTC.

This chain connects TRBV6-1 to TRBJ2-5, with 9 bases aligning to TRBD2. CDR1 is MNHNS, CDR2 SASEGT, per germline. The V and J ends lost 0 bases and 7 bases, in that order; junction bases with no gene match: 18. The CDR3 runs 19 residues. Here the CDR3 DNA reads TGTGCCAGCAGTGAAGCCGATGGAGCGGGGGGCCCGGGCGGGAGGACCCAGTACTTC. Its translation is CASSEADGAGGPGGRTQYF.

This clone has just a few counts. This rearrangement joins TRBV7-8 to TRBJ2-1; D remains unclear. The CDR3 extends over 15 amino acids. CDR1 is SGHVS, CDR2 FQNEAQ, per germline. Trimming left V 1 base short and J 0 bases short, with 7 bases between. The CDR3 DNA follows: TGTGCCAGCAGCTTAGGAGAAAGCTCCTACAATGAGCAGTTCTTC. Its protein is CASSLGESSYNEQFF. Based on the CDR3 plus reference TRBV7-8 and TRBJ2-1, the full variable domain is GAGVSQSPRYKVAKRGQDVALRCDPISGHVSLFWYQQALGQGPEFLTYFQNEAQLDKSGLPSDRFFAERPEGSVSTLKIQRTQQEDSAVYLCASSLGESSYNEQFFGPGTRLTVL.

The chain employs TRBV10-1 and TRBJ2-1; D could derive from TRBD1 or TRBD2 (5 bases each). Germline CDR1 WNHNN, CDR2 SYGVQD (reference sequence). Trimming removed 3 bases from V and 0 bases from J, with 9 bases in between. The CDR3 has 15 residues. As DNA, the CDR3 is TGCGCCAGCAGTGAAGAGAGGGGCTCCTACAATGAGCAGTTCTTC. It yields the protein CASSEERGSYNEQFF.

This chain connects TRBV28 to TRBJ2-1; TRBD2 aligns across 11 bases. V lost 2 bases and J lost 4; bases outside the gene matches: 4. The CDR3 sequence is 16 residues long. The germline V gene has CDR1 MDHEN and CDR2 SYDVKM. CDR3 in DNA: TGTGCCAGCAGTTTAGCGGCTAGCGGGGGGTACAATGAGCAGTTCTTC. Encoded protein: CASSLAASGGYNEQFF. Filled out from reference TRBV28 and TRBJ2-1, the complete variable domain reads DVKVTQSSRYLVKRTGEKVFLECVQDMDHENMFWYRQDPGLGLRLIYFSYDVKMKEKGDIPEGYSVSREKKERFSLILESASTNQTSMYLCASSLAASGGYNEQFFGPGTRLTVL.

In nucleotides, the CDR3 is TGTGCCAGTAGTATAGCGGGGGTGACCTACGAGCAGTACTTC. Residues: CASSIAGVTYEQYF. The rearrangement uses TRBV19 and TRBJ2-7; the D gene is possibly TRBD2 (6 bases). This CDR3 comprises 14 residues. V was shortened by 1 base and J by 2 bases, with 9 bases between the two germline ends. CDR1 LNHDA and CDR2 SQIVND come from the germline V gene (reference sequence).

The chain carries TRBV5-1 and TRBJ2-3, with no clear D. The CDR3 loop spans 15 amino acids. Trimming took 1 base from V and 3 from J, leaving 12 bases between them. Germline values: CDR1 SGHRS, CDR2 YFSETQ. The CDR3 is CASSLSPVGTDTQYF. The CDR3 DNA is TGCGCCAGCAGCTTGTCGCCAGTTGGTACAGATACGCAGTATTTT.

The chain is built from TRBV5-1 and TRBJ2-5; D gene unclear. TRBJ2-7 explains the end of the DNA better; the J call may be wrong. This CDR3 comprises 13 residues. Germline CDR1 and CDR2: SGHRS and YFSETQ. CDR3 loop: CASSLSGYYEQYF. The DNA of the CDR3 is TGCGCCAGCAGCTTGTCAGGCTACTACGAGCAGTACTTC.

The chain links TRBV6-4 to TRBJ2-7; 9 bases are a match to TRBD1. The CDR3 contains 15 residues. The trim removed 8 bases at V and 0 bases at J, leaving 8 bases unmatched. Germline CDR1 MRHNA, CDR2 SNTAGT. CDR3: CASGLQGASSYEQYF. In DNA, the CDR3 is TGTGCCAGCGGCCTACAGGGGGCCAGCTCCTACGAGCAGTACTTC.

This rearrangement joins TRBV6-5 to TRBJ1-5, with 7 bases aligning to TRBD1. V lost 6 bases to trimming and J lost 3 bases; unmatched junction nucleotides: 8. CDR3 length: 15 amino acids. Germline assignment: CDR1 MNHEY and CDR2 SVGAGI. The CDR3 reads CASSTTGSSNQPQHF. The CDR3 coding sequence is TGTGCCAGCAGCACGACAGGGAGTTCCAATCAGCCCCAGCATTTT.

The V gene is TRBV10-3, the J gene TRBJ2-3; TRBD2 agrees at 10 bases. The V and J ends lost 0 bases and 2 bases, in that order; junction bases with no gene match: 8. Germline CDR1 and CDR2: ENHRY and SYGVKD. The CDR3 totals 18 residues. The CDR3 protein is CAISESILAGRITDTQYF. CDR3 nucleotides: TGTGCCATCAGTGAGTCGATACTAGCGGGGAGGATCACAGATACGCAGTATTTT.

The rearrangement joins TRBV5-6 to TRBJ2-1; 7 positions agree with TRBD1. The CDR3 runs to 16 residues. Per germline, CDR1 SGHDT and CDR2 YYEEEE. The V and J ends lost 3 bases and 6 bases, in that order; junction bases with no gene match: 12. CDR3 DNA sequence: TGTGCCAGCAGCTCAGACCCGACAGGGCTGGGCAATGAGCAGTTCTTC. Protein sequence: CASSSDPTGLGNEQFF.

In this sample, this clone turned up once. The V gene is TRBV4-1, the J gene TRBJ1-6, with D possibly TRBD1 on 6 matching bases. The V gene's germline CDR1 is MGHRA and CDR2 YSYEKL. The CDR3 consists of 19 residues. Trimming removed 1 base from V and 0 bases from J, with 16 bases in between. The CDR3 DNA reads TGCGCCAGCAGCCAAGCGGGTGGAAGGGGGAGCTCCTATAATTCACCCCTCCACTTT. This sequence encodes CASSQAGGRGSSYNSPLHF.

The count of this clone is one. This chain connects TRBV11-3 to TRBJ2-5; TRBD2 agrees at 10 bases. The V segment lost 0 bases and the J segment 4 bases; nucleotides outside the gene matches: 5. Germline V lookup: CDR1 SGHNT, CDR2 YENEEA. There are 16 residues in the CDR3. CDR3 region: CASSLELAGRGETQYF. Here the CDR3 DNA reads TGTGCCAGCAGCTTAGAACTAGCGGGGAGGGGAGAGACCCAGTACTTC.

The rearrangement uses TRBV7-2 and TRBJ1-6; 9 nucleotides align to TRBD1. The trim removed 4 bases at V and 7 bases at J, leaving 8 bases unmatched. The CDR3 spans 16 residues. Germline values: CDR1 SGHTA, CDR2 FQGNSA. The CDR3 loop reads CASSYGQGYVNSPLHF. CDR3 in DNA: TGTGCCAGCAGCTACGGACAGGGGTATGTCAATTCACCCCTCCACTTT.

The V and J genes are TRBV10-1 and TRBJ2-3, with D unresolved. V was cut by 9 bases and J by 4 bases, with 11 bases left in between. The CDR3 is 12 amino acids. Germline CDR1 and CDR2: WNHNN and SYGVQD (reference sequence). The CDR3, as DNA: TGCGCCAGTGGCCTGAGCCCAGATACGCAGTATTTT. Amino acid sequence: CASGLSPDTQYF.